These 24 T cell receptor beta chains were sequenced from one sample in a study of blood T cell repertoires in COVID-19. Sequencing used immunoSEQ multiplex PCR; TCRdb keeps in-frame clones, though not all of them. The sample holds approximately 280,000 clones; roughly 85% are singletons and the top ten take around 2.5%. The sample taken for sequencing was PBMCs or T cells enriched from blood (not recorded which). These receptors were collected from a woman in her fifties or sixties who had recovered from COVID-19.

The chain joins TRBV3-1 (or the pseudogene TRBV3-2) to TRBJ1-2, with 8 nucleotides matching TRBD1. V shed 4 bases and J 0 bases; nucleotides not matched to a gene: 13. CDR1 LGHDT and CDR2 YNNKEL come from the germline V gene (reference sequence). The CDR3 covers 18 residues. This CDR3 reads CASSPDRGSGEANYGYTF. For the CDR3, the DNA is TGTGCCAGCAGCCCCGACAGGGGCTCAGGCGAAGCTAACTATGGCTACACCTTC.

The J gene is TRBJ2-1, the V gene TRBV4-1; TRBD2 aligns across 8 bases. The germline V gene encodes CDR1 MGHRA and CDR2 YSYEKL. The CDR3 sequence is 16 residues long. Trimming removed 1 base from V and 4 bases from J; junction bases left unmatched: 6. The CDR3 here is CASSQVGTRRYNEQFF. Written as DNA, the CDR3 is TGCGCCAGCAGCCAAGTAGGGACTAGGAGATACAATGAGCAGTTCTTC.

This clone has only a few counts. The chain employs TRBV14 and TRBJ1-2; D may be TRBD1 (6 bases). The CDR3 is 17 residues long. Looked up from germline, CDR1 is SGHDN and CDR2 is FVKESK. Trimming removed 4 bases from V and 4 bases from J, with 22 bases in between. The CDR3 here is CASSRYGQTAEVYGYTF. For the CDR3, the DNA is TGTGCCAGCAGCCGATACGGACAGACCGCAGAAGTCTATGGCTACACCTTC.

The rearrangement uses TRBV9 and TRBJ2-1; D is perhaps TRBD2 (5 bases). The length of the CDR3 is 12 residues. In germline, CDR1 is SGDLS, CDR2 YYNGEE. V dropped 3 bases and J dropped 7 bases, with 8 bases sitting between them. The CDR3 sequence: CASSGTRNEQFF. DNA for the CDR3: TGTGCCAGCAGCGGGACTCGGAATGAGCAGTTCTTC.

This CDR3 is CASSLSGTGSDLYNSPLHF. CDR3 coding DNA: TGTGCCAGCAGCTTATCCGGGACAGGGTCCGATTTGTATAATTCACCCCTCCACTTT. The rearrangement uses TRBV21-1 and TRBJ1-6; the table's D call of TRBD1 was not tested on the DNA. TRBV21-1 is classified as a pseudogene. This CDR3 is 19 amino acids long.

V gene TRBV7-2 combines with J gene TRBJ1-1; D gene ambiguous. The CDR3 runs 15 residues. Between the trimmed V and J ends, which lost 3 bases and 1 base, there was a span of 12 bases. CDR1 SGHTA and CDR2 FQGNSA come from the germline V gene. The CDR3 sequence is CASSFRLGENTEAFF. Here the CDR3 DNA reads TGTGCCAGCAGCTTTCGCCTGGGAGAGAACACTGAAGCTTTCTTT.

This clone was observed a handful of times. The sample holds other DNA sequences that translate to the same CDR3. In nucleotides, the CDR3 is TGTGCCAGTAGCACGACTAGCGGGAGCTACGAGCAGTACTTC. Its translation: CASSTTSGSYEQYF. V gene TRBV19 combines with J gene TRBJ2-7, with 12 bases identical to TRBD2. Germline-derived CDR1 and CDR2 are LNHDA and SQIVND (reference sequence). This CDR3 contains 14 residues. Trimming at V came to 6 bases and at J to 3 bases, leaving 3 bases not matched to a gene.

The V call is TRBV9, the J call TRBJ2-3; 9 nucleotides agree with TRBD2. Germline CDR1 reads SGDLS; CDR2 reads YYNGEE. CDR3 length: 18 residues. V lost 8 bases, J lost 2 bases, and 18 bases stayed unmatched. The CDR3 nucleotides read TGTGCCAGTGCGCGGGACTACATAGCGGGAGCGGTCACAGATACGCAGTATTTT. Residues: CASARDYIAGAVTDTQYF.

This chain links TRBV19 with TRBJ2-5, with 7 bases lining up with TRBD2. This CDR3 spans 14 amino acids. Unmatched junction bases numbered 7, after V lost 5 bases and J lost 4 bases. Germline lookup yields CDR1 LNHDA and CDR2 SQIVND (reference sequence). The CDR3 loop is CASSLPGRGETQYF. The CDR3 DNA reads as TGTGCCAGTAGTCTCCCGGGGAGGGGAGAGACCCAGTACTTC. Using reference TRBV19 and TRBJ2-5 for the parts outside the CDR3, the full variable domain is DGGITQSPKYLFRKEGQNVTLSCEQNLNHDAMYWYRQDPGQGLRLIYYSQIVNDFQKGDIAEGYSVSREKKESFPLTVTSAQKNPTAFYLCASSLPGRGETQYFGPGTRLLVL.

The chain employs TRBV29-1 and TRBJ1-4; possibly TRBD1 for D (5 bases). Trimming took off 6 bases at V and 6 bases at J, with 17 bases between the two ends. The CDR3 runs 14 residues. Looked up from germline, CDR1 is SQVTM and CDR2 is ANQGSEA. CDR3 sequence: CSVMKGQGDEKLFF. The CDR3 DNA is TGCAGCGTCATGAAAGGGCAGGGTGATGAAAAACTGTTTTTT.

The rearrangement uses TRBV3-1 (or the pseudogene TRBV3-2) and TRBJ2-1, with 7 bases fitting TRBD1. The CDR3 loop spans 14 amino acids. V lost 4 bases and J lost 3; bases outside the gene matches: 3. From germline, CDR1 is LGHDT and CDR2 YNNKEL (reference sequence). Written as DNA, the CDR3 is TGTGCCAGCAGCCTAGGGGGCTACTACAATGAGCAGTTCTTC. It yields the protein CASSLGGYYNEQFF.

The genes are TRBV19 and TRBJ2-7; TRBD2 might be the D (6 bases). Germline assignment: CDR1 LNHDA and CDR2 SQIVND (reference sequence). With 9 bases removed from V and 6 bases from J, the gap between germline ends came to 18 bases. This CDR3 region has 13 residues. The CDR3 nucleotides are TGTGCCAGCCGGTCCCAGGAGGGTCTCGAGCAGTACTTC. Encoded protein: CASRSQEGLEQYF.

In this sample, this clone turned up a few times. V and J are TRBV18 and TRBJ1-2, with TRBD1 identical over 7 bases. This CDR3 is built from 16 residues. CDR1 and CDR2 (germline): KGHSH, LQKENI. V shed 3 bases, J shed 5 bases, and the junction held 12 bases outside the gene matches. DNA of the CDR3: TGTGCCAGCTCACCCTCCGGGACAGTAACCTCTTATGGCTACACCTTC. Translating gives CASSPSGTVTSYGYTF.

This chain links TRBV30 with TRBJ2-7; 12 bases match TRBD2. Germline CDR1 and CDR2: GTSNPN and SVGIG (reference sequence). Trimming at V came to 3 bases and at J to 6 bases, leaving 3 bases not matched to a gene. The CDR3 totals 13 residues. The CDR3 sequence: CAWRPGLAGEQYF. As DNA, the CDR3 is TGTGCCTGGAGGCCGGGACTAGCGGGCGAGCAGTACTTC. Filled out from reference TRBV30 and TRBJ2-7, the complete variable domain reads SQTIHQWPATLVQPVGSPLSLECTVEGTSNPNLYWYRQAAGRGLQLLFYSVGIGQISSEVPQNLSASRPQDRQFILSSKKLLLSDSGFYLCAWRPGLAGEQYFGPGTRLTVT.

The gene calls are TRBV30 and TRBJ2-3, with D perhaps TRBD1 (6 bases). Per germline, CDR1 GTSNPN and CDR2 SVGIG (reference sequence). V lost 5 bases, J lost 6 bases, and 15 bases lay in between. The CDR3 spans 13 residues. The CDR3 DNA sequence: TGTGCCTGGGCAACAGGGCTTGGGGATACGCAGTATTTT. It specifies CAWATGLGDTQYF.

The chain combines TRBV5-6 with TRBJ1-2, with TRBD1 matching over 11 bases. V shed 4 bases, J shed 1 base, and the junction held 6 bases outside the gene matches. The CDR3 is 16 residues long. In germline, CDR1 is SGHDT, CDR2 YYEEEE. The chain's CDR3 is CASSPGTGGLNYGYTF. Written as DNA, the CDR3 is TGTGCCAGCAGCCCTGGGACAGGGGGTCTTAACTATGGCTACACCTTC.

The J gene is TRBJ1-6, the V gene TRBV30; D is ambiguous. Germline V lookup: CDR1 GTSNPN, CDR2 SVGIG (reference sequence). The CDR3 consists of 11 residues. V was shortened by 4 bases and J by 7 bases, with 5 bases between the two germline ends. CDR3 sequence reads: CAWNSNSPLHF. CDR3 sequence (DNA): TGTGCCTGGAACTCAAATTCACCCCTCCACTTT.

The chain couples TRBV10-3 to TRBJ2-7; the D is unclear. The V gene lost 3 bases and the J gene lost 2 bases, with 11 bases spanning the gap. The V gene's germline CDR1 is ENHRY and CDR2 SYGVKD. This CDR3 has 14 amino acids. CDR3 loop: CAISDLGETYEQYF. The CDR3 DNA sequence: TGTGCCATCAGTGACCTCGGAGAAACCTACGAGCAGTACTTC.

DNA of the CDR3: TGTGCCAGCAGTTCCCGGACAGGGCCAAATGAAAAACTGTTTTTT. Translated: CASSSRTGPNEKLFF. The chain recombines TRBV27 with TRBJ1-4, with TRBD1 matching 8 bases. The V segment lost 4 bases and the J segment 5 bases; nucleotides outside the gene matches: 6. This CDR3 contains 15 residues. Germline V lookup: CDR1 MNHEY, CDR2 SMNVEV (reference sequence).

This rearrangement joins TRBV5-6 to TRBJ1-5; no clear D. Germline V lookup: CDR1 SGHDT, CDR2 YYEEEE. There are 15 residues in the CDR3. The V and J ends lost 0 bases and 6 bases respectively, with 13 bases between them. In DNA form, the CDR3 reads TGTGCCAGCAGCTTGGGAGGCTGGGGAGGTCAGCCCCAGCATTTT. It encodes CASSLGGWGGQPQHF.

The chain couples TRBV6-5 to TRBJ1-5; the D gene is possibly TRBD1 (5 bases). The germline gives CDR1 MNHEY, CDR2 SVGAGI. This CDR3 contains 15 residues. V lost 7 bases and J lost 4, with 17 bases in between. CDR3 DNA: TGTGCCAGCACGCTTACTCAGGGTCCGAATCAGCCCCAGCATTTT. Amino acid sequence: CASTLTQGPNQPQHF.

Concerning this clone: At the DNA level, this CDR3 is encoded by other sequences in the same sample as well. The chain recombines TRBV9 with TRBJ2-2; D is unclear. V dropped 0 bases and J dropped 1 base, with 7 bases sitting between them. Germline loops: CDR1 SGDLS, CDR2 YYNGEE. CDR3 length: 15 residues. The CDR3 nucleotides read TGTGCCAGCAGCGTAGGAACAGTGAACACCGGGGAGCTGTTTTTT. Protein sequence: CASSVGTVNTGELFF.

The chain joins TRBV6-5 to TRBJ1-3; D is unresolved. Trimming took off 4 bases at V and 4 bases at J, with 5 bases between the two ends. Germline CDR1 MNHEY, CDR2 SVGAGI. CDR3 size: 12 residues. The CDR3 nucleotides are TGTGCCAGCAGTTTTGAGGGAAACACCATATATTTT. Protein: CASSFEGNTIYF.

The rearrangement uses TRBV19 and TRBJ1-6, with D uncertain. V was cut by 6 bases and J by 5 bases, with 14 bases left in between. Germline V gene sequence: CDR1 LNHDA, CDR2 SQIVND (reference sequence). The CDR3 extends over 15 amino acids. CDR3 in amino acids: CASRLWTADNSPLHF. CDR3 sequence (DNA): TGTGCCAGTAGGTTGTGGACTGCAGATAATTCACCCCTCCACTTT.